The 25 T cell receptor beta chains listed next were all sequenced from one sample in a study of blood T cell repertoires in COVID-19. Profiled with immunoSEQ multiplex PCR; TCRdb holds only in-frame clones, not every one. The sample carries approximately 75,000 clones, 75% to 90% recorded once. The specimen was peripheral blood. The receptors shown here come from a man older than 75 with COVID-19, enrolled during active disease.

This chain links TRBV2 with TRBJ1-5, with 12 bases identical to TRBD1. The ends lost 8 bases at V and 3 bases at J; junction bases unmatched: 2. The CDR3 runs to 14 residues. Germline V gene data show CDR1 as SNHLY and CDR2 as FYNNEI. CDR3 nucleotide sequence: TGTGCCAGCGGGACAGGGGGCTTCAATCAGCCCCAGCATTTT. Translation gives CASGTGGFNQPQHF. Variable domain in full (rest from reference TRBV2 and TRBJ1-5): EPEVTQTPSHQVTQMGQEVILRCVPISNHLYFYWYRQILGQKVEFLVSFYNNEISEKSEIFDDQFSVERPDGSNFTLKIRSTKLEDSAMYFCASGTGGFNQPQHFGDGTRLSIL.

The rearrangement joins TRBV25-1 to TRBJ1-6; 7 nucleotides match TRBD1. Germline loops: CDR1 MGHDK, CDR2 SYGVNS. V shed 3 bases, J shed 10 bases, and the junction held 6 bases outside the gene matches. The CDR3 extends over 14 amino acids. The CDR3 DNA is TGTGCCAGCAGTGAGCCTAGGGGGCGATCACCCCTCCACTTT. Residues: CASSEPRGRSPLHF. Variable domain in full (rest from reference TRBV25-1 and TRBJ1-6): EADIYQTPRYLVIGTGKKITLECSQTMGHDKMYWYQQDPGMELHLIHYSYGVNSTEKGDLSSESTVSRIRTEHFPLTLESARPSHTSQYLCASSEPRGRSPLHFGNGTRLTVT.

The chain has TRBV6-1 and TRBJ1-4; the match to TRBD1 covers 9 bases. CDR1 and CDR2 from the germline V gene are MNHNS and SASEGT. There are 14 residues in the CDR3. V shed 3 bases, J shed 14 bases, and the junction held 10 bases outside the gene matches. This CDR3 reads CASSDRDRDIGLFF. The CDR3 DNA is TGTGCCAGCAGTGATAGGGACAGGGATATAGGTCTGTTTTTT.

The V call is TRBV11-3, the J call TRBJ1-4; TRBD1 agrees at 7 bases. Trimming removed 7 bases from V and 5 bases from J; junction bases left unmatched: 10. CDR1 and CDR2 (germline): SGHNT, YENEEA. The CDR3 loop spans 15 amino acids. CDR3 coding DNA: TGTGCCAGCACCCCCAGGACAGGACCAAATGAAAAACTGTTTTTT. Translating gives CASTPRTGPNEKLFF.

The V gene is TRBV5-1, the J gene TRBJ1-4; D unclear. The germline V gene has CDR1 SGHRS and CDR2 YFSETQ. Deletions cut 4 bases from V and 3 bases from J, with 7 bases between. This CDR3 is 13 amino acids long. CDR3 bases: TGCGCCAGCAGCCTCGGGGCTAATGAAAAACTGTTTTTT. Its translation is CASSLGANEKLFF.

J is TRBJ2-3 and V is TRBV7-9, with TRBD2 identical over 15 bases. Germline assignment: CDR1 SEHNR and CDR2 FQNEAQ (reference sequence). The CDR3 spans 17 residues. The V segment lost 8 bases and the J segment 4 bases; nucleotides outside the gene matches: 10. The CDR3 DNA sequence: TGTGCCAGCCGCTCCGGACTAGCGGGGGGGCCATCAGATACGCAGTATTTT. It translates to CASRSGLAGGPSDTQYF.

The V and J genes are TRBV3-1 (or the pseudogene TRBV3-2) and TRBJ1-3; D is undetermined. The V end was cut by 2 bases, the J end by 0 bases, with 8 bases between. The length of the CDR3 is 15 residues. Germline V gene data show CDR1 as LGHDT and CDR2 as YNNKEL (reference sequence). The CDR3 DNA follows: TGTGCCAGCAGCCAACCCCCCAGCTCTGGAAACACCATATATTTT. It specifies CASSQPPSSGNTIYF.

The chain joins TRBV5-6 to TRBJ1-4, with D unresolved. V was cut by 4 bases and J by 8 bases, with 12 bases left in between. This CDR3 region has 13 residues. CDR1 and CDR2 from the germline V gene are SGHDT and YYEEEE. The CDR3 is CASSRLLGEKLFF. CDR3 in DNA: TGTGCCAGCAGCCGGCTACTGGGCGAAAAACTGTTTTTT.

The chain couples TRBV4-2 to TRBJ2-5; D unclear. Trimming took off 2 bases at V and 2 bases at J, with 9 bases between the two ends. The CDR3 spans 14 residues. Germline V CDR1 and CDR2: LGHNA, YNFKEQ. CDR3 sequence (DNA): TGTGCCAGCAGCCAAACTCAGGCGCAAGAGACCCAGTACTTC. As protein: CASSQTQAQETQYF.

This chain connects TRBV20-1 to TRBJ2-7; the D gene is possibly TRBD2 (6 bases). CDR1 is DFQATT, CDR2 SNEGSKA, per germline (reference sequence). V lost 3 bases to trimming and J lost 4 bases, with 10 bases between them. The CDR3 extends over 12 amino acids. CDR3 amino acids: CSASSGTYEQYF. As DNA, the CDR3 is TGCAGTGCTAGTAGCGGAACGTACGAGCAGTACTTC.

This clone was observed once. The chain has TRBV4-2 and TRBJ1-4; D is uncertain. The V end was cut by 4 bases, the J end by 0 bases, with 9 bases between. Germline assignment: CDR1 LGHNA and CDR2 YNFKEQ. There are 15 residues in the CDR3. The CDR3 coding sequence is TGTGCCAGCAGCCGCGACACCACAACTAATGAAAAACTGTTTTTT. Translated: CASSRDTTTNEKLFF.

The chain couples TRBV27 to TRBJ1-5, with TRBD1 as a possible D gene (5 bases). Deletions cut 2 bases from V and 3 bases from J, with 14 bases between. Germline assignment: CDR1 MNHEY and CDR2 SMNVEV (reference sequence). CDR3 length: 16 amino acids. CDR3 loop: CASSLQGTKLNQPQHF. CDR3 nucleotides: TGTGCCAGCAGTTTACAGGGTACAAAGCTCAATCAGCCCCAGCATTTT.

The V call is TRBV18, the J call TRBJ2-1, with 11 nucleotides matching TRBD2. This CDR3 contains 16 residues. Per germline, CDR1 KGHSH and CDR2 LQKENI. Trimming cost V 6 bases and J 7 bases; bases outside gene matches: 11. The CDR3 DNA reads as TGTGCCAGCTCCCCCACTGGTAGCGGGGGGGCGAATGAGCAGTTCTTC. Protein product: CASSPTGSGGANEQFF.

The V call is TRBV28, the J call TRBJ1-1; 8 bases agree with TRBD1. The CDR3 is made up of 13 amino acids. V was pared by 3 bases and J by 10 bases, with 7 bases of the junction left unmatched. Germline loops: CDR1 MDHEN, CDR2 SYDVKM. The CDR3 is CASSLGQEFGAFF. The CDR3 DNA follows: TGTGCCAGCAGTTTGGGACAGGAGTTCGGAGCTTTCTTT.

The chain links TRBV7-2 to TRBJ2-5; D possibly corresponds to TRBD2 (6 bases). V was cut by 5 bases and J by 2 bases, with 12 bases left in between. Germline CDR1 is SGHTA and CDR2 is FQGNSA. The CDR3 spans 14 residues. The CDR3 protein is CASSRDLGQETQYF. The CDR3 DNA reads TGTGCCAGCAGCCGGGACTTGGGTCAAGAGACCCAGTACTTC.

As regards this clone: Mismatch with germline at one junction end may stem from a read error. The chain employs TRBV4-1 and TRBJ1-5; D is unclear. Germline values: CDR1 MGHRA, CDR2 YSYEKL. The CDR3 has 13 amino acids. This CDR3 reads CASSQDVSLPFSF. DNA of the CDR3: TGCGCCAGCAGCCAAGATGTAAGTCTTCCTTTCAGTTTT.

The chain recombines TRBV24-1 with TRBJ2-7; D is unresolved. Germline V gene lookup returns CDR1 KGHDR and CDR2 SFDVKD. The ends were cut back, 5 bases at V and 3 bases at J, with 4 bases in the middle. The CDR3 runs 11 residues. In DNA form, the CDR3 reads TGTGCCACCAGTGCCAACTACGAGCAGTACTTC. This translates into CATSANYEQYF.

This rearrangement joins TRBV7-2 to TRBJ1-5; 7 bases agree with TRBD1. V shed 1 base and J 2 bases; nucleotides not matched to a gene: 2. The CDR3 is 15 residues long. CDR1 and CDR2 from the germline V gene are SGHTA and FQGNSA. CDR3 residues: CASSLDRGGNQPQHF. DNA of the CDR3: TGTGCCAGCAGCTTAGACAGGGGCGGCAATCAGCCCCAGCATTTT.

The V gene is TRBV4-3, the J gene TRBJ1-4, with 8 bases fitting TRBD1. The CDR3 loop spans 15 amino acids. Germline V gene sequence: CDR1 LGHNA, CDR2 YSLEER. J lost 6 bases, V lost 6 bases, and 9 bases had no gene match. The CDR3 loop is CASSRSGTGDEKLFF. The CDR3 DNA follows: TGCGCCAGCAGTAGATCCGGGACAGGTGATGAAAAACTGTTTTTT.

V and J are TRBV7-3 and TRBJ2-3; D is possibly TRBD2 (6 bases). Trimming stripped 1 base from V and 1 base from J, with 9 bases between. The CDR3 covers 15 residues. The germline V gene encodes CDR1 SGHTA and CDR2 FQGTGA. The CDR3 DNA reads TGTGCCAGCAGCTTAAGGGGACTCCGCACAGATACGCAGTATTTT. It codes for CASSLRGLRTDTQYF.

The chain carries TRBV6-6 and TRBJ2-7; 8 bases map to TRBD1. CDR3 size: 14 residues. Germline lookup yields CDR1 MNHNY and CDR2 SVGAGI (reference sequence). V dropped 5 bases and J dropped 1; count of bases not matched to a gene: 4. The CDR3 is CASSRTGISYEQYF. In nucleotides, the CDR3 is TGTGCCAGCAGTAGGACAGGGATATCCTACGAGCAGTACTTC.

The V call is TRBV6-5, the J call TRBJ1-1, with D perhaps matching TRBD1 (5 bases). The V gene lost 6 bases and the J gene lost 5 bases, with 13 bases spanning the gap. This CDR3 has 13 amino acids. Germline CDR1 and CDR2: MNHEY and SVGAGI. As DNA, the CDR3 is TGTGCCAGCAGGGAGACAGTGCATACTGAAGCTTTCTTT. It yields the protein CASRETVHTEAFF.

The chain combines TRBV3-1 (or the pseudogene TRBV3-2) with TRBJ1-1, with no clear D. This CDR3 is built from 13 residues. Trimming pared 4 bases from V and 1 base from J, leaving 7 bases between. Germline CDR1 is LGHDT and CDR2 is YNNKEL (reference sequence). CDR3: CASSPGGNTEAFF. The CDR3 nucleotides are TGTGCCAGCAGCCCCGGAGGGAACACTGAAGCTTTCTTT.

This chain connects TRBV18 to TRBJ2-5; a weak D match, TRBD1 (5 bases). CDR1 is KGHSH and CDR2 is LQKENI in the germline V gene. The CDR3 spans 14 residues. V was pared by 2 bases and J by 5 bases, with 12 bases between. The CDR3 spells CASSPGANVETQYF. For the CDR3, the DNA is TGTGCCAGCTCACCAGGGGCCAACGTGGAGACCCAGTACTTC.

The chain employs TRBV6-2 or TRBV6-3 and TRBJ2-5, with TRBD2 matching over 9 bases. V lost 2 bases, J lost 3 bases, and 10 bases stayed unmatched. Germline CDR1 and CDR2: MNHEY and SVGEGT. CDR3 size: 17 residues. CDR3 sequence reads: CASSYPLWSGGKETQYF. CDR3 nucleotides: TGTGCCAGCAGTTACCCCCTTTGGAGCGGGGGGAAAGAGACCCAGTACTTC.